The source of this T cell receptor beta chain is a study of T cell repertoires in cytomegalovirus infection. Overall study: A matching HLA type, together with CMV infection, was signaled by public TCR beta signatures.

Germline lookup yields CDR1 SGHRS and CDR2 YFSETQ. The CDR3 is 19 amino acids. V was cut by 6 bases and J by 1 base, with 29 bases left in between. TCRdb redid the calling of the reads with MiXCR, one entry per CDR3 protein. The sample holds around 170,000 distinct CDR3 sequences; approximately 15% are singletons and the top ten take 25% to 30%. Findings and caveats of the study: It was HLA-C-restricted CMV-specific TCR beta clonotypes that dominated the response ex vivo. The cumulative frequency of public TCR beta families identified carriers of CMV plus the relevant HLA.

Regarding this clonotype: Its cognate antigen is unknown.

The sample was PBMCs. The V call is TRBV5-1, the J call TRBJ2-7; the D call may be TRBD1 or TRBD2 (6 bases each). The origin of this receptor is a human donor in good health (CMV status not recorded). Some clones in this sample may be carry-over from other donors' samples. The DNA of the CDR3 is TGCGCCAGCACCCCAGACTTGGGGGCGGGGAAATTAAGGTCCTACGAGCAGTACTTC. Protein sequence: CASTPDLGAGKLRSYEQYF.